The rows below give T cell receptor beta chains drawn from one sample of a study of T-cell reconstitution after alpha-beta-depleted transplantation in children. TCRdb passed the PCR reads through MiXCR, listing each CDR3 protein once. The table shows 440,000 or so distinct CDR3 sequences, with under 13% occurring only once. Sequenced material: PBMCs from the stem cell graft donor, taken from the stem cell graft. The receptors derive from a human donor who donated a stem cell graft to a child with acute myeloid leukemia. The CDR3 runs from the conserved cysteine through the conserved F or W. Each record gives: CDR3 protein, CDR3 DNA, clone size, J gene, D gene, V gene. D genes are given only for firm matches. The size of a clone is reported for some rows only, either as once, few or many, or as a class for expanded clones.

CASSDDSGRVYNEQFF TGCGCCAGCAGCGATGATAGCGGGAGGGTCTACAATGAGCAGTTCTTC many TRBJ2-1 TRBD2 TRBV5-1
CASSQDRGSDEKLFF TGTGCCAGCAGCCAAGACAGGGGATCCGATGAAAAACTGTTTTTT few TRBJ1-4 - TRBV3-1
CASSPLEGFDEKLFF TGTGCCAGCAGTCCGCTTGAGGGGTTCGATGAAAAACTGTTTTTT few TRBJ1-4 - TRBV27
CASSLGGSGSDTQYF TGCGCCAGCAGCTTAGGCGGGAGTGGATCAGATACGCAGTATTTT few TRBJ2-3 TRBD2 TRBV5-1
CASTYLQTQYF TGTGCCAGCACTTATCTGCAGACCCAGTACTTC few TRBJ2-5 - TRBV6-2/TRBV6-3
CASSLGGASTDTQYF TGTGCCAGCAGCTTAGGGGGAGCTAGCACAGATACGCAGTATTTT many TRBJ2-3 - TRBV7-3
CAVGQGTFSNQPQHF TGTGCCGTCGGACAGGGGACTTTTAGCAATCAGCCCCAGCATTTT - TRBJ1-5 TRBD1 TRBV10-3
CASSLGLASTYEQYF TGTGCCAGCAGCTTAGGACTAGCGAGTACCTACGAGCAGTACTTC few TRBJ2-7 TRBD2 TRBV11-1
CASSPESGGAYNEQFF TGTGCCAGCAGCCCCGAAAGCGGGGGGGCCTACAATGAGCAGTTCTTC - TRBJ2-1 TRBD2 TRBV12-3/TRBV12-4
CASRGVAGGFSYNEQFF TGTGCCAGCAGAGGAGTAGCGGGAGGATTCTCCTACAATGAGCAGTTCTTC - TRBJ2-1 TRBD2 TRBV6-2/TRBV6-3
CATEGAETDTQYF TGTGCCACCGAAGGGGCTGAGACAGATACGCAGTATTTT - TRBJ2-3 - TRBV24-1
CSARDGWVNEAFF TGCAGTGCTAGAGATGGGTGGGTGAATGAAGCTTTCTTT - TRBJ1-1 - TRBV20-1
CSGGTAYYEQYF TGCAGCGGCGGGACAGCTTACTACGAGCAGTACTTC few TRBJ2-7 - TRBV29-1
CASSGTGVVDEQFF TGTGCCAGCAGTGGGACAGGGGTCGTTGATGAGCAGTTCTTC - TRBJ2-1 TRBD1 TRBV12-3/TRBV12-4
CASSYSSQSGNTIYF TGTGCCAGCAGTTACTCGAGTCAATCTGGAAACACCATATATTTT many TRBJ1-3 - TRBV6-5
CSADRDGYTF TGCAGCGCGGACAGGGATGGCTACACCTTC few TRBJ1-2 TRBD1 TRBV29-1
CSSSRRDNEQFF TGCAGCTCCTCTAGAAGGGACAATGAGCAGTTCTTC few TRBJ2-1 - TRBV20-1
CASPALTGDNEQFF TGTGCCAGTCCCGCCCTCACGGGAGACAATGAGCAGTTCTTC - TRBJ2-1 - TRBV7-9
CASSLDPLYEQYF TGTGCCAGCAGCTTAGACCCCCTCTACGAGCAGTACTTC - TRBJ2-7 - TRBV7-2
CASSFNSGPDTQYF TGCGCCAGCAGCTTTAACTCAGGTCCAGATACGCAGTATTTT few TRBJ2-3 - TRBV5-1
CASQGQGNTEAFF TGCGCCAGCCAGGGACAGGGGAACACTGAAGCTTTCTTT - TRBJ1-1 TRBD1 TRBV5-1
CSVTDFGAFF TGCAGCGTGACAGACTTCGGGGCTTTCTTT - TRBJ1-1 - TRBV29-1
CSAYGNTYNEQFF TGCAGTGCTTACGGGAACACCTACAATGAGCAGTTCTTC - TRBJ2-1 - TRBV20-1
CASSSLAGVSGELFF TGTGCCAGCAGCTCGCTAGCGGGAGTATCCGGGGAGCTGTTTTTT - TRBJ2-2 TRBD2 TRBV7-2
CASSQQGPANTGELFF TGCGCCAGCAGCCAACAGGGGCCGGCGAACACCGGGGAGCTGTTTTTT - TRBJ2-2 TRBD1 TRBV5-1
CASNKGTPQSAKNIQYF TGTGCCAGCAACAAAGGGACTCCTCAAAGCGCCAAAAACATTCAGTACTTC few TRBJ2-4 - TRBV6-2/TRBV6-3
CSGMGGALFGYTF TGCAGCGGGATGGGAGGCGCCCTATTTGGCTACACCTTC few TRBJ1-2 - TRBV29-1
CASSTANTGELFF TGCGCCAGCAGCACAGCGAACACCGGGGAGCTGTTTTTT many TRBJ2-2 - TRBV5-1
CASGTSVLPYEQYF TGTGCCAGCGGGACTAGCGTCCTACCCTACGAGCAGTACTTC - TRBJ2-7 TRBD2 TRBV7-9
CSGRPRDRGLRNEQFF TGCAGCGGAAGACCCCGGGACAGGGGTCTCCGCAATGAGCAGTTCTTC many TRBJ2-1 TRBD1 TRBV29-1
CSARDSSSYNEQFF TGCAGTGCTAGAGACTCGAGCTCCTACAATGAGCAGTTCTTC - TRBJ2-1 - TRBV20-1
CASGLVLGPTYNEQFF TGTGCTAGTGGTTTGGTACTAGGACCTACCTACAATGAGCAGTTCTTC - TRBJ2-1 - TRBV12-5
CASSYHRGRTGELFF TGTGCCAGCAGCTATCACAGGGGGCGCACCGGGGAGCTGTTTTTT few TRBJ2-2 TRBD1 TRBV3-1
CSTLGGRGEQYF TGCAGCACTCTCGGGGGTAGGGGCGAGCAGTACTTC few TRBJ2-7 - TRBV29-1
CASSLLAGGPYGELFF TGTGCCAGCAGTTTACTAGCGGGAGGGCCCTACGGGGAGCTGTTTTTT few TRBJ2-2 TRBD2 TRBV12-3/TRBV12-4
CSARSSTDTQYF TGCAGTGCCCGCTCGAGCACAGATACGCAGTATTTT - TRBJ2-3 - TRBV20-1
CASSLAGLSTEAFF TGCGCCAGCAGCTTGGCAGGGTTGAGCACTGAAGCTTTCTTT few TRBJ1-1 - TRBV5-1
CASSEGLAGLSF TGCGCCAGCAGTGAAGGACTAGCGGGGTTGTCCTTC many TRBJ2-1 TRBD2 TRBV10-1
CASRFLGEQYF TGTGCCAGCAGGTTCCTGGGAGAGCAGTACTTC many TRBJ2-7 - TRBV5-4
CASSLARAGGFLNNEQFF TGTGCCAGCAGTTTAGCGCGGGCAGGGGGCTTTCTTAACAATGAGCAGTTCTTC - TRBJ2-1 TRBD1 TRBV12-3/TRBV12-4
CASSFRGVRETQYF TGTGCCAGCAGTTTTAGGGGGGTGAGGGAGACCCAGTACTTC many TRBJ2-5 - TRBV12-3/TRBV12-4
CSARGASEKNPYNEQFF TGCAGTGCTAGAGGTGCTAGCGAGAAAAACCCCTACAATGAGCAGTTCTTC few TRBJ2-1 - TRBV20-1
CASSPRTSGGAWETQYF TGTGCCAGCAGCCCGCGGACTAGCGGGGGGGCCTGGGAGACCCAGTACTTC few TRBJ2-5 TRBD2 TRBV7-2
CSVEGGTARDTQYF TGCAGCGTTGAGGGCGGGACAGCCAGAGATACGCAGTATTTT - TRBJ2-3 - TRBV29-1
CASSSTSGRNEQFF TGCGCCAGCAGCTCGACTAGCGGTCGGAATGAGCAGTTCTTC - TRBJ2-1 TRBD2 TRBV5-1
CAISESGFHEQFF TGTGCCATCAGTGAGTCCGGGTTCCATGAGCAGTTCTTC few TRBJ2-1 - TRBV10-3
CASSLIAGELSNEQFF TGTGCCAGCAGCTTAATAGCGGGAGAGCTTTCCAATGAGCAGTTCTTC - TRBJ2-1 TRBD2 TRBV11-2
CASSSLFISYEQYF TGTGCCAGCAGCTCTCTGTTCATCTCCTACGAGCAGTACTTC few TRBJ2-7 - TRBV7-2
CASSYFAGGPYNEQFF TGTGCCAGCAGTTACTTCGCGGGGGGCCCCTACAATGAGCAGTTCTTC few TRBJ2-1 TRBD2 TRBV6-5
CASSPKGTSGRHNEQFF TGTGCCAGTAGTCCAAAGGGGACTAGCGGGAGACACAATGAGCAGTTCTTC - TRBJ2-1 TRBD2 TRBV19
CSAGLTLAAGYYNEQFF TGCAGTGCTGGGCTTACGCTAGCGGCGGGCTACTACAATGAGCAGTTCTTC - TRBJ2-1 TRBD2 TRBV20-1
CATSRGTSGSGEQFF TGTGCCACCAGCAGAGGGACTAGCGGGAGTGGTGAGCAGTTCTTC - TRBJ2-1 TRBD2 TRBV15
CSVTGLAGGGQFF TGCAGTGTAACGGGACTAGCGGGAGGCGGGCAGTTCTTC few TRBJ2-1 TRBD2 TRBV20-1
CASSYPFGGSQYQETQYF TGTGCCAGCAGTTACCCATTCGGGGGGAGCCAGTACCAAGAGACCCAGTACTTC - TRBJ2-5 TRBD2 TRBV6-2/TRBV6-3
CSVGTANTEAFF TGCAGCGTAGGGACAGCGAACACTGAAGCTTTCTTT few TRBJ1-1 TRBD1 TRBV29-1
CASSPLLGQTYEQYF TGTGCCAGCAGCCCTCTACTAGGCCAGACATACGAGCAGTACTTC - TRBJ2-7 - TRBV7-9
CASSHWDGPYEQYF TGTGCCAGCAGTCACTGGGACGGTCCCTACGAGCAGTACTTC - TRBJ2-7 - TRBV6-5
CASSPDRDGLYNSPLHF TGTGCCAGCAGCCCAGACAGGGATGGTCTATATAATTCACCCCTCCACTTT - TRBJ1-6 TRBD1 TRBV7-9